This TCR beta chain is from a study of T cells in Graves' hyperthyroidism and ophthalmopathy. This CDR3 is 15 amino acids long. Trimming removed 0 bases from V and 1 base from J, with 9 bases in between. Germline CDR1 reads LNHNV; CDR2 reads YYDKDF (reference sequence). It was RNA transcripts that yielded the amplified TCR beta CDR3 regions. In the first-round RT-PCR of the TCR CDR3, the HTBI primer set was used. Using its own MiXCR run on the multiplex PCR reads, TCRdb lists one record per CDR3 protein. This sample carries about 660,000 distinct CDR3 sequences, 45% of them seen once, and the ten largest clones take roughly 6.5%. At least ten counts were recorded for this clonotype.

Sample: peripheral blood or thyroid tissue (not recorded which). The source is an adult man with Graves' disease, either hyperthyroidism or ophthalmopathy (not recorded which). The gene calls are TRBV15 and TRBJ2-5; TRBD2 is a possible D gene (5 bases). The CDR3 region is CATSRDPLAQETQYF. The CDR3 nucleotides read TGTGCCACCAGCAGAGATCCGCTAGCCCAAGAGACCCAGTACTTC.